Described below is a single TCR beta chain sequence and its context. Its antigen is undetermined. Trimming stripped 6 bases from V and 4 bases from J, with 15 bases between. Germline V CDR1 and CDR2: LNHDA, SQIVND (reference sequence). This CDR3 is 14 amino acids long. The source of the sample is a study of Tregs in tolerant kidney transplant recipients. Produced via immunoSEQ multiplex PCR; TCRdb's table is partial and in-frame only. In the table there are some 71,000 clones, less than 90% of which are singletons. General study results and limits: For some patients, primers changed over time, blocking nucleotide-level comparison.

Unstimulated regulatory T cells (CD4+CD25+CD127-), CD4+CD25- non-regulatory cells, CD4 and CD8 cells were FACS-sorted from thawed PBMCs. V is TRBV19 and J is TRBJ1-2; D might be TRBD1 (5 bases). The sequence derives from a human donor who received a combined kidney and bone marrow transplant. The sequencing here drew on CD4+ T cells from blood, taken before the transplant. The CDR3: CASSMAGFVYGYTF. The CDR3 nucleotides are TGTGCCAGTAGCATGGCAGGGTTCGTCTATGGCTACACCTTC. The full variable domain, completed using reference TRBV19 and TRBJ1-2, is DGGITQSPKYLFRKEGQNVTLSCEQNLNHDAMYWYRQDPGQGLRLIYYSQIVNDFQKGDIAEGYSVSREKKESFPLTVTSAQKNPTAFYLCASSMAGFVYGYTFGSGTRLTVV.